The rows below give T cell receptor beta chains drawn from one sample of a study of blood T cells in healthy people across ages. TCRdb re-called the 5' RACE reads with MiXCR, one entry per CDR3 protein. The repertoire consists of some 750,000 distinct CDR3 sequences, with 20% to 25% occurring once and the leading ten covering around a fifth. Sequences were obtained from blood. The receptors were gathered from a man between 65 and 80 years old in good health. The CDR3 runs from the conserved cysteine through the conserved F or W. The order of the fields is D gene, J gene, clone size, V gene, CDR3 protein, CDR3 DNA. D genes are given only for firm matches. The size field is filled for only some rows; it gives once, few, many or a size class.

D: NA; J: TRBJ2-1; size: many; V: TRBV6-5; CDR3: CASKKRGTATYNEQFF; DNA: TGTGCCAGCAAAAAACGAGGGACGGCCACCTACAATGAGCAGTTCTTC
D: TRBD2; J: TRBJ2-7; size: NA; V: TRBV20-1; CDR3: CSAQLAGAFYEQYF; DNA: TGCAGTGCCCAACTAGCGGGAGCTTTCTACGAGCAGTACTTC
D: NA; J: TRBJ2-7; size: NA; V: TRBV2; CDR3: CASGGFEQYF; DNA: TGTGCCAGCGGGGGTTTCGAGCAGTACTTC
D: TRBD2; J: TRBJ2-1; size: NA; V: TRBV28; CDR3: CASSLPPTSGDNEQFF; DNA: TGTGCCAGCAGTTTACCCCCAACTAGCGGCGACAATGAGCAGTTCTTC
D: NA; J: TRBJ1-3; size: few; V: TRBV29-1; CDR3: CSVAGYGNTIYF; DNA: TGCAGCGTTGCAGGGTACGGAAACACCATATATTTT
D: NA; J: TRBJ2-3; size: many; V: TRBV5-1; CDR3: CASSLGGRTSTDTQYF; DNA: TGCGCCAGCAGCTTGGGGGGCCGAACTAGCACAGATACGCAGTATTTT
D: NA; J: TRBJ2-1; size: few; V: TRBV5-1; CDR3: CASSLASSFGGRYNEQFF; DNA: TGCGCCAGCAGCTTGGCCTCATCTTTTGGGGGGCGGTACAATGAGCAGTTCTTC
D: TRBD2; J: TRBJ2-1; size: few; V: TRBV7-2; CDR3: CASSSTSGRANEQFF; DNA: TGTGCCAGCAGCTCCACTAGCGGGAGGGCCAATGAGCAGTTCTTC
D: NA; J: TRBJ2-7; size: NA; V: TRBV5-1; CDR3: CASSLDPADRGRYEQYF; DNA: TGCGCCAGCAGCTTGGACCCGGCGGATCGGGGAAGGTACGAGCAGTACTTC
D: TRBD1; J: TRBJ2-5; size: NA; V: TRBV10-3; CDR3: CAISEAGGPQETQYF; DNA: TGTGCCATCAGTGAGGCAGGGGGACCTCAAGAGACCCAGTACTTC
D: TRBD1; J: TRBJ2-4; size: many; V: TRBV4-1; CDR3: CASSQDDRATKNIQYF; DNA: TGCGCCAGCAGCCAAGACGACAGGGCTACCAAAAACATTCAGTACTTC
D: NA; J: TRBJ1-5; size: few; V: TRBV12-3/TRBV12-4; CDR3: CASSFGFNNQPQHF; DNA: TGTGCCAGCAGTTTCGGGTTTAACAATCAGCCCCAGCATTTT
D: NA; J: TRBJ1-4; size: few; V: TRBV19; CDR3: CASSSADVRSTNEKLFF; DNA: TGTGCCAGTAGTTCGGCCGACGTCAGGTCAACTAATGAAAAACTGTTTTTT
D: TRBD1; J: TRBJ1-4; size: NA; V: TRBV29-1; CDR3: CSVRTGGREKLFF; DNA: TGCAGCGTTCGGACAGGGGGAAGAGAAAAACTGTTTTTT
D: TRBD1; J: TRBJ1-2; size: many; V: TRBV7-9; CDR3: CASSPGQGGRYTF; DNA: TGTGCCAGCAGCCCTGGACAGGGCGGTCGCTACACCTTC
D: NA; J: TRBJ2-2; size: NA; V: TRBV15; CDR3: CATSRRDTGELFF; DNA: TGTGCCACCAGCAGAAGGGACACCGGGGAGCTGTTTTTT
D: TRBD2; J: TRBJ2-1; size: few; V: TRBV6-2/TRBV6-3; CDR3: CASSYLPGTSGTYNEQFF; DNA: TGTGCCAGCAGTTACCTCCCCGGGACTAGCGGGACCTACAATGAGCAGTTCTTC
D: NA; J: TRBJ1-5; size: few; V: TRBV7-8; CDR3: CASSPLAGNNRPQHF; DNA: TGTGCCAGCAGCCCCCTCGCAGGGAACAATCGGCCCCAGCATTTT